A selection of T cell receptor beta chains follows, all from one sample in a study of control samples from healthy donors and cancer patients. Here immunoSEQ multiplex PCR was the method, and the copy in TCRdb shows in-frame clones only, minus some. In the table there are 20,000 to 30,000 clones, around four fifths of which are singletons. Sequenced sample: PBMCs. Source of these receptors: a man between 60 and 70 years old with colorectal cancer. Both conserved end residues are part of each CDR3. Each record gives: clone size, V gene, J gene, D gene, CDR3 protein, CDR3 DNA. The D gene is left open where the match is weak. The listing skips clone size in some rows; elsewhere it reads once, few, many or a size class.

>-|TRBV11-2|TRBJ2-7|-
CASSSLGDEQYF
TGTGCCAGCAGCTCACTAGGTGACGAGCAGTACTTC
>-|TRBV4-1|TRBJ1-2|-
CASSQDQVRSNQGGYTF
TGCGCCAGCAGCCAAGATCAGGTTAGATCAAATCAGGGTGGCTACACCTTC
>-|TRBV5-6|TRBJ2-2|-
CASSLGLTNTGELFF
TGTGCCAGCAGCTTGGGCCTGACAAACACCGGGGAGCTGTTTTTT
>-|TRBV11-2|TRBJ1-1|-
CASSVPVVTEAFF
TGTGCCAGCAGCGTTCCAGTTGTTACTGAAGCTTTCTTT
>-|TRBV11-3|TRBJ2-2|-
CASSLFGQTGELFF
TGTGCCAGCAGCTTATTCGGACAGACCGGGGAGCTGTTTTTT
>-|TRBV5-1|TRBJ2-1|-
CASSLGSRDEQFF
TGCGCCAGCAGCTTAGGAAGTAGGGATGAGCAGTTCTTC
>-|TRBV6-5|TRBJ1-2|-
CASRKLGGYTF
TGTGCCAGCAGAAAACTTGGAGGCTACACCTTC
>-|TRBV6-6|TRBJ1-5|-
CASSPGVSNNQPQHF
TGTGCCAGCAGTCCAGGGGTATCGAATAATCAGCCCCAGCATTTT
>-|TRBV25-1|TRBJ2-6|TRBD2
CATLGQGGVGANVLTF
TGTGCCACCCTGGGCCAGGGAGGGGTTGGGGCCAACGTCCTGACTTTC
>few|TRBV19|TRBJ2-2|-
CASFQGPNTGELFF
TGTGCCAGTTTTCAGGGGCCGAACACCGGGGAGCTGTTTTTT
>-|TRBV5-6|TRBJ2-7|-
CASTRAYSSYEQYF
TGTGCCAGCACCCGGGCCTATAGCTCCTACGAGCAGTACTTC
>-|TRBV29-1|TRBJ1-4|-
CSVAEREGPSKKLFF
TGCAGCGTTGCGGAAAGGGAGGGACCGAGTAAAAAACTGTTTTTT
>-|TRBV3-1/TRBV3-2|TRBJ1-1|TRBD1
CASSHHDRGTEAFF
TGTGCCAGCAGCCACCACGACAGGGGTACTGAAGCTTTCTTT
>-|TRBV25-1|TRBJ1-1|-
CASSATGKNTEAFF
TGTGCCAGCAGTGCGACAGGCAAGAACACTGAAGCTTTCTTT
>-|TRBV18|TRBJ1-5|TRBD1
CASSLDRGFNQPQHF
TGTGCCAGCTCCCTCGACAGGGGCTTCAATCAGCCCCAGCATTTT
>-|TRBV5-1|TRBJ2-5|-
CASSLEGRQETQYF
TGCGCCAGCAGCTTGGAAGGAAGACAAGAGACCCAGTACTTC
>-|TRBV6-4|TRBJ1-2|-
CASSGGPTYGYTF
TGTGCCAGCAGTGGGGGACCGACCTATGGCTACACCTTC